This T cell receptor (beta chain) was profiled in a study of T-cell memory formation after mild COVID-19. TCRdb re-analysed the 5' RACE reads in MiXCR, keeping a single row per CDR3 protein. Here the sample spans under 250,000 distinct CDR3 sequences, over 9% being singletons. V was trimmed by 2 bases and J by 4 bases, leaving 11 bases between them. Per germline, CDR1 MDHEN and CDR2 SYDVKM. There are 14 residues in the CDR3. This clonotype was seen a few times. V usage is TRBV28 and J usage is TRBJ1-1; no clear D. The TCR comes from a man younger than 35 who had mild COVID-19 (a few samples of this study predate the infection). Cell type and time point are not known. Sequencing was performed on PBMCs or a T cell subset sorted from them (not recorded which). CDR3 sequence reads: CASSLAVGGTEAFF. As DNA, the CDR3 is TGTGCCAGCAGTTTAGCAGTCGGAGGCACTGAAGCTTTCTTT.